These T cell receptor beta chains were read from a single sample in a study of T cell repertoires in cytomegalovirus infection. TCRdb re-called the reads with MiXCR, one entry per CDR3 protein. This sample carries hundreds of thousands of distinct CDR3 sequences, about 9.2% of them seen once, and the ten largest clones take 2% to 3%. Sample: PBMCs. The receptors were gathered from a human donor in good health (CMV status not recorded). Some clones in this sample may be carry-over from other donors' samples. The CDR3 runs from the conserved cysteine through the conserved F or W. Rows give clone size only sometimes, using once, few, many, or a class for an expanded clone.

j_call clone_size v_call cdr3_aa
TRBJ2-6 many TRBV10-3 CAISAAGTGVPGANVLTF
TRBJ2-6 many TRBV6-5 CASSRESGANVLTF
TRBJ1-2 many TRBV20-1 CSARDLGFWDYGYTF
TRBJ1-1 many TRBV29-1 CSVEEATNTEAFF
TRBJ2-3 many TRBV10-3 CAIRTSGAGTDTQYF
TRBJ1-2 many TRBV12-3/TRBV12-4 CASSLGGFYGYTF
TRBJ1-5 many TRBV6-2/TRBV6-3 CASSQTGVLGPQHF
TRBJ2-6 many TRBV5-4 CASSYPGHWSSGANVLTF
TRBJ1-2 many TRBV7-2 CASSLDRTGSGYTF
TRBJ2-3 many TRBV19 CASSIASEWTDTQYF
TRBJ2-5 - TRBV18 CASSPIQDQETQYF
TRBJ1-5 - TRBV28 CASSFSRSNQPQHF
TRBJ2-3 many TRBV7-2 CASSPNRQGRTSTDTQYF
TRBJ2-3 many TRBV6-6 CASSPSGGTDTQYF
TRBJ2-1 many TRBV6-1 CASSVGPNEQFF
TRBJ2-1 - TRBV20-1 CSARDQGSGANEQFF
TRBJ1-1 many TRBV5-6 CASSLEGSKAMNTEAFF
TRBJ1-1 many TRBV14 CASSQGGAYTEAFF
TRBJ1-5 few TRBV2 CASNSAPAGQPQHF
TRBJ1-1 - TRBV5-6 CASSLPVRNTEAFF
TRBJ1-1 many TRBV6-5 CASISAGQEGTEAFF
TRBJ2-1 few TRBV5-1 CASSLREQGGGSYNEQFF
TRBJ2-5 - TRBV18 CASSRHLAMEETQYF
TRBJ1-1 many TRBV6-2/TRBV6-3 CASSTGQMNTEAFF
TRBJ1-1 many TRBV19 CASGERSPMNTEAFF
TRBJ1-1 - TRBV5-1 CASREGRGEAFF
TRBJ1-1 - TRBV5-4 CASSRDPGNTEAFF
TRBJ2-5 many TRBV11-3 CASSRGRGLETQYF
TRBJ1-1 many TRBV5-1 CASSLVGATEAFF
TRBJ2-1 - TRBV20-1 CSARDRRSYNEQFF
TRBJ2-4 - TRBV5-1 CASSLEGRGKAKNIQYF
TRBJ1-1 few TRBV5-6 CASSLSTGTEAFF
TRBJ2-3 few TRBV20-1 CSAPDEEDTQYF
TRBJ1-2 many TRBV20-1 CSARVGQGPTGRYGYTF
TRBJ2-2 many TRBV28 CASSFPPLGGPNTGELFF
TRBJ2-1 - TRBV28 CASSLTGGRSYNEQFF
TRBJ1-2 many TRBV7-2 CASSLAATNYGYTF
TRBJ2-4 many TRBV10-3 CAISEAPLLAGGTSDIQYF
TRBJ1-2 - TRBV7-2 CASSNETADYGYTF
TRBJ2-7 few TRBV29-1 CSVWTGFSYEQYF
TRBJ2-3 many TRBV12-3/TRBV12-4 CASSLGASGPSTDTQYF
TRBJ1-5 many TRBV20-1 CSAEGGEQYSNQPQHF
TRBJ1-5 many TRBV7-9 CASSHNSNQPQHF
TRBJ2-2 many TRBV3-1 CASSQGSGANTGELFF
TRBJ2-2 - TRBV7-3 CASRRGADPTGELFF
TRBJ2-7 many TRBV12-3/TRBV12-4 CASSYRIYEQYF